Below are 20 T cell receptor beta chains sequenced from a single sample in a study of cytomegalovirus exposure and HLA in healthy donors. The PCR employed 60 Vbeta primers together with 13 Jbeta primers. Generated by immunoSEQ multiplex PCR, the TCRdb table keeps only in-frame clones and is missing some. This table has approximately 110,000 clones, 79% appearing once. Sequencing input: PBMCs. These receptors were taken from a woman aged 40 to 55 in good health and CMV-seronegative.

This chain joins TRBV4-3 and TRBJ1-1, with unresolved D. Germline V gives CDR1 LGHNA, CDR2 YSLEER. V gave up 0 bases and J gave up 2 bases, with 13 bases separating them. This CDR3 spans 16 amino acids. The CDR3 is CASSQDRYGLNTEAFF. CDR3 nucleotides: TGCGCCAGCAGCCAAGACAGGTACGGACTCAACACTGAAGCTTTCTTT.

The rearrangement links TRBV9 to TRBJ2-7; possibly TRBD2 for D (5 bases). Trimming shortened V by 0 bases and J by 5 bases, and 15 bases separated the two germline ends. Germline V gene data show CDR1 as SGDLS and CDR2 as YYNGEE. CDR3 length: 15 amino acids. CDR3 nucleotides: TGTGCCAGCAGCGTAGGACAATCCCAGCGGAACGAGCAGTACTTC. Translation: CASSVGQSQRNEQYF.

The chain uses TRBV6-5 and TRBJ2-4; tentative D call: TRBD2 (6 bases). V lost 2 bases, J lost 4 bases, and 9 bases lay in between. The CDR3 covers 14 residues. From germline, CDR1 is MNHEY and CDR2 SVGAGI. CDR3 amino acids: CASSYIGGKNIQYF. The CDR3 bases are TGTGCCAGCAGTTACATCGGGGGAAAAAACATTCAGTACTTC.

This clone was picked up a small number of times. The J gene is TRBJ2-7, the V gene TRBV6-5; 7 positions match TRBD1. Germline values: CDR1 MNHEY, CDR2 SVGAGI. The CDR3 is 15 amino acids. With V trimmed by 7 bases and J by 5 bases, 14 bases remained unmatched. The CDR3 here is CASTDTGTAPNEQYF. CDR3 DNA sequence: TGTGCCAGCACCGATACCGGGACAGCTCCTAACGAGCAGTACTTC.

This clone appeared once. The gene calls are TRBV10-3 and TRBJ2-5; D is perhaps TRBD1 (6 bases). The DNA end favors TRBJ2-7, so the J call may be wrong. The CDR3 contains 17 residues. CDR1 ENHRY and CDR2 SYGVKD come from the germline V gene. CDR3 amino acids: CAIQDGSRGEGSYEQYF. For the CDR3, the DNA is TGTGCCATACAGGATGGCTCCAGGGGCGAGGGGTCCTACGAGCAGTACTTC.

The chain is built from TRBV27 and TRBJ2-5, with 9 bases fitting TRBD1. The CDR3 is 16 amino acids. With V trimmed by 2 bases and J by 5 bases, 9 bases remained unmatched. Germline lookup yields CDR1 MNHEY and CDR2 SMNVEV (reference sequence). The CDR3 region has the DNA TGTGCCAGCAGTTTAGCCGCGGGACAGGGTGCGGAGACCCAGTACTTC. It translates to CASSLAAGQGAETQYF.

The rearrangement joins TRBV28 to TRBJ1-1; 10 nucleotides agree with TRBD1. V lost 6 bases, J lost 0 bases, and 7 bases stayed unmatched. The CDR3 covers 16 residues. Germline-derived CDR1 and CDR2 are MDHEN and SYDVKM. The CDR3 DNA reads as TGTGCCAGCAGGGGCCGGGACAGGGGTATGAACACTGAAGCTTTCTTT. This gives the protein CASRGRDRGMNTEAFF.

This CDR3 is CASSLGGLAIDSTDTQYF. The CDR3 DNA follows: TGTGCCAGCAGCTTGGGGGGACTAGCAATTGACAGCACAGATACGCAGTATTTT. The chain joins TRBV7-2 to TRBJ2-3; 9 nucleotides match TRBD2. The CDR3 is 18 residues long. J was trimmed by 0 bases and V by 3 bases; bases with no gene match: 10. Germline assignment: CDR1 SGHTA and CDR2 FQGNSA.

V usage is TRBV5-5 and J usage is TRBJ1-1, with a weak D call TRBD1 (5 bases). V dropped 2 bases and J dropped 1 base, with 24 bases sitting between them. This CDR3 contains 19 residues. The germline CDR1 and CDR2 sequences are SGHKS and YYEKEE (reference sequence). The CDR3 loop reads CASSFGAKGSKFGNTEAFF. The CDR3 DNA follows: TGTGCCAGCAGCTTTGGGGCTAAGGGGTCCAAATTTGGGAACACTGAAGCTTTCTTT.

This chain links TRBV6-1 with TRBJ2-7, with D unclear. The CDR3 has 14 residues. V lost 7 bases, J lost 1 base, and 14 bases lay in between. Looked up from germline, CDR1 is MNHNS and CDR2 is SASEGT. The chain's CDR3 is CASTPGPESYEQYF. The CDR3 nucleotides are TGTGCCAGCACCCCCGGTCCCGAGTCCTACGAGCAGTACTTC.

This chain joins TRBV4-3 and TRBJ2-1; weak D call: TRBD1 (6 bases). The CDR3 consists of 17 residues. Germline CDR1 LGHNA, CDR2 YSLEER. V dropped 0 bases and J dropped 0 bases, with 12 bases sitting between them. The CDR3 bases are TGCGCCAGCAGCCAAGATACCAGACAGGTCTCCTACAATGAGCAGTTCTTC. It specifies CASSQDTRQVSYNEQFF.

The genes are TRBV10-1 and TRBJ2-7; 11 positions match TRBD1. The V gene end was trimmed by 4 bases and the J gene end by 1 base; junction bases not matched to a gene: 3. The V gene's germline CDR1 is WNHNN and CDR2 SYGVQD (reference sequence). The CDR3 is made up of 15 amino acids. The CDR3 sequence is CASSGGQGVSYEQYF. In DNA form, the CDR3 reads TGCGCCAGCAGTGGGGGACAGGGGGTATCCTACGAGCAGTACTTC.

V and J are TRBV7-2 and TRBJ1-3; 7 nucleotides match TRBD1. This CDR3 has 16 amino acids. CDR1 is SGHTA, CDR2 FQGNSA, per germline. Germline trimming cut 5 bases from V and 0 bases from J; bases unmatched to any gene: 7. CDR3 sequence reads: CASSITGAHSGNTIYF. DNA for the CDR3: TGTGCCAGCAGCATAACAGGGGCCCACTCTGGAAACACCATATATTTT.

The CDR3 DNA reads TGCAGCGTAGTGAGTAATGAAAAACTGTTTTTT. It codes for CSVVSNEKLFF. The chain is built from TRBV29-1 and TRBJ1-4; no definite D call. V shed 6 bases and J shed 4 bases, with 6 bases lying between them. CDR1 is SQVTM, CDR2 ANQGSEA, per germline. The CDR3 sequence is 11 residues long.

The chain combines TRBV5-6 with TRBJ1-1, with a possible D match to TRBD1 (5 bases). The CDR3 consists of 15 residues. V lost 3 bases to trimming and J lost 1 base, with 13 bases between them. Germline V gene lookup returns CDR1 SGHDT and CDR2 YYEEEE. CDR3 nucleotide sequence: TGTGCCAGCAGCTGGTTCAGGGAGGGGAACACTGAAGCTTTCTTT. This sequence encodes CASSWFREGNTEAFF.

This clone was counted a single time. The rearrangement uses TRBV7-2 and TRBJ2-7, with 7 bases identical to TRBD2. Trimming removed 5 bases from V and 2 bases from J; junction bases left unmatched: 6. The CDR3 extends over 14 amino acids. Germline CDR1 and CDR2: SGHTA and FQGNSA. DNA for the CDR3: TGTGCCAGCAGCGTTACTAGCGCTACCTACGAGCAGTACTTC. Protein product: CASSVTSATYEQYF. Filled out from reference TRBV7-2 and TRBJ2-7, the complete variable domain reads GAGVSQSPSNKVTEKGKDVELRCDPISGHTALYWYRQSLGQGLEFLIYFQGNSAPDKSGLPSDRFSAERTGGSVSTLTIQRTQQEDSAVYLCASSVTSATYEQYFGPGTRLTVT.

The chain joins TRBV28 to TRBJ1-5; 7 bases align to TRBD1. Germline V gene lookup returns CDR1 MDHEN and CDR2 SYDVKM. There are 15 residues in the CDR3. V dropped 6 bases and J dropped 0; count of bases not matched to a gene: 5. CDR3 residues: CASRKQGLSNQPQHF. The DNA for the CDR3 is TGTGCCAGCAGAAAACAGGGGCTTAGCAATCAGCCCCAGCATTTT.

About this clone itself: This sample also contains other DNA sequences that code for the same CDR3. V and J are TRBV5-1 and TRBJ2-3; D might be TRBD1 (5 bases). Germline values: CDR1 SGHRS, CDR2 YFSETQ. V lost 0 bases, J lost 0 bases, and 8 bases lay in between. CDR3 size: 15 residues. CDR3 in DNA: TGCGCCAGCAGCTTGGATCAGGGTAGCACAGATACGCAGTATTTT. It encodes CASSLDQGSTDTQYF. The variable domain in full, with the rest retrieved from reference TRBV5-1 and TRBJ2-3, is KAGVTQTPRYLIKTRGQQVTLSCSPISGHRSVSWYQQTPGQGLQFLFEYFSETQRNKGNFPGRFSGRQFSNSRSEMNVSTLELGDSALYLCASSLDQGSTDTQYFGPGTRLTVL.

CDR3 in DNA: TGTGCCAGCAGGTTTCTAGCGGGGGGAACCACAGATACGCAGTATTTT. It specifies CASRFLAGGTTDTQYF. This chain links TRBV28 with TRBJ2-3; 11 bases agree with TRBD2. The CDR3 spans 16 residues. Germline lookup yields CDR1 MDHEN and CDR2 SYDVKM. V lost 6 bases, J lost 2 bases, and 7 bases stayed unmatched.

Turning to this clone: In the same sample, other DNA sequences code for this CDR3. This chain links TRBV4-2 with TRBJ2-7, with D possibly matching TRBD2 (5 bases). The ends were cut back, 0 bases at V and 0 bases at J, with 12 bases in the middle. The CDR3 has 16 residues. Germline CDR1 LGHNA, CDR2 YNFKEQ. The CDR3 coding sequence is TGTGCCAGCAGCCAAGAGGGGAGCGGAAGCTCCTACGAGCAGTACTTC. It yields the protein CASSQEGSGSSYEQYF.